These 17 T cell receptor beta chains were all obtained from the same sample, sequenced in a study of blood T cells in healthy people across ages. Through a sample-barcoded 5' primer and a J-beta primer mix, a second PCR was run for roughly 6 to 11 cycles. TCRdb re-called the 5' RACE reads through MiXCR, storing one row per CDR3 protein. The table shows more than 1 million distinct CDR3 sequences, with 45% occurring only once. The source material was blood. These receptors were collected from a woman aged 60-75 years in good health.

This clonotype was counted between two and nine times. J is TRBJ2-7 and V is TRBV30, with a possible D match to TRBD2 (5 bases). Germline CDR1 GTSNPN, CDR2 SVGIG (reference sequence). This CDR3 is 11 amino acids long. Trimming removed 0 bases from V and 7 bases from J, with 7 bases in between. CDR3 bases: TGTGCCTGGAGTGTACTAGGTGAGCAGTACTTC. As protein: CAWSVLGEQYF.

This chain connects TRBV5-1 to TRBJ2-7; D remains unclear. CDR3 length: 13 residues. Trimming cost V 1 base and J 5 bases, with 10 bases left between them. The germline V gene has CDR1 SGHRS and CDR2 YFSETQ. The CDR3 reads CASSLLARDEQYF. The CDR3 region has the DNA TGCGCCAGCAGCTTGTTGGCCCGAGACGAGCAGTACTTC.

This chain joins TRBV20-1 and TRBJ2-7, with D possibly TRBD1 on 6 matching bases. Between the trimmed V and J ends, which lost 5 bases and 3 bases, there was a span of 8 bases. The germline V gene encodes CDR1 DFQATT and CDR2 SNEGSKA (reference sequence). CDR3 size: 11 residues. The CDR3 spells CSAATGYEQYF. The CDR3 DNA reads as TGCAGTGCTGCGACAGGCTACGAGCAGTACTTC.

There are a few counts of this clonotype. The V call is TRBV25-1, the J call TRBJ1-1, with D unresolved. Trimming shortened V by 8 bases and J by 1 base, and 17 bases separated the two germline ends. The germline gives CDR1 MGHDK, CDR2 SYGVNS. The CDR3 spans 15 residues. This CDR3 is CASLRSLYRNTEAFF. CDR3 DNA sequence: TGTGCCAGCCTGCGTAGTCTTTACAGGAACACTGAAGCTTTCTTT.

Details on this clonotype: Germline is not matched at one junction end, which may reflect a read error. The rearrangement joins TRBV11-2 to TRBJ2-1; tentative D call: TRBD2 (6 bases). Germline values: CDR1 SGHAT, CDR2 FQNNGV. The CDR3 has 16 residues. The CDR3 DNA reads TGCGCCAGCAGCTTAGTTGGAGGGGACGGGCGACATGAGCAGTTCTTC. Amino acids: CASSLVGGDGRHEQFF.

The rearrangement links TRBV19 to TRBJ2-5, with D perhaps assigned TRBD1 or TRBD2 (5 bases each). The germline CDR1 and CDR2 sequences are LNHDA and SQIVND (reference sequence). The CDR3 spans 15 residues. V lost 7 bases and J 1 base, leaving 16 bases between the germline ends. As DNA, the CDR3 is TGTGCCAGTAACTCGGGACGGCTGATCCAAGAGACCCAGTACTTC. Protein sequence: CASNSGRLIQETQYF.

This chain's CDR3 is CASSAGLAGGEEQFF. The CDR3 nucleotides read TGTGCCAGCAGCGCAGGACTAGCGGGAGGGGAAGAGCAGTTCTTC. The chain uses TRBV7-9 and TRBJ2-1; 15 nucleotides line up with TRBD2. CDR3 length: 15 amino acids. Germline CDR1 reads SEHNR; CDR2 reads FQNEAQ (reference sequence). After removal of 5 bases from V and 10 bases from J, the junction contained 6 bases not matched to a gene.

This clonotype is a singleton in its sample. The junction shows a germline mismatch at one end, possibly a read error. This chain connects TRBV12-3 or TRBV12-4 to TRBJ2-3; either TRBD1 or TRBD2 may supply D (5 bases each). This CDR3 is built from 13 residues. For the CDR3, the DNA is TGTGTCAGCACTCCACGGGACGGTTATACGCAGTATTTT. This encodes CVSTPRDGYTQYF.

The rearrangement joins TRBV28 to TRBJ1-1; no reliable D call. The CDR3 covers 13 residues. Germline V gene sequence: CDR1 MDHEN, CDR2 SYDVKM. V shed 10 bases and J shed 2 bases, with 14 bases lying between them. In nucleotides, the CDR3 is TGTGCCACCGGCTTCCCGGACAACACTGAAGCTTTCTTT. Translating gives CATGFPDNTEAFF.

This clonotype has just one count. The chain has TRBV27 and TRBJ1-6; no definite D call. This CDR3 comprises 14 residues. CDR1 is MNHEY, CDR2 SMNVEV, per germline (reference sequence). Trimming shortened V by 4 bases and J by 4 bases, and 8 bases separated the two germline ends. The CDR3, as DNA: TGTGCCAGCAGTTCAGGACTTTATAATTCACCCCTCCACTTT. Amino acids: CASSSGLYNSPLHF.

V usage is TRBV28 and J usage is TRBJ2-7; the match to TRBD1 covers 7 bases. This CDR3 contains 15 residues. Trimming at V came to 1 base and at J to 3 bases, leaving 6 bases not matched to a gene. The germline V gene encodes CDR1 MDHEN and CDR2 SYDVKM. The CDR3: CASSLLGTAIYEQYF. The CDR3 DNA reads as TGTGCCAGCAGTTTATTGGGGACAGCCATCTACGAGCAGTACTTC.

This sequence joins TRBV5-1 and TRBJ2-3, with D perhaps matching TRBD2 (7 bases). Germline V gene data show CDR1 as SGHRS and CDR2 as YFSETQ. This CDR3 contains 16 residues. The germline V and J ends were trimmed by 3 bases and 1 base, with 15 bases remaining between them. CDR3 coding DNA: TGCGCCAGCAGCTCGGGGGGCGGCCTTGGCACAGATACGCAGTATTTT. Translating gives CASSSGGGLGTDTQYF.

In DNA form, the CDR3 reads TGTGCCAGCAGCTACTCTCCGGGACCCTCCTCCTACAATGAGCAGTACTTC. It yields the protein CASSYSPGPSSYNEQYF. The V gene is TRBV11-2, the J gene TRBJ2-7; D could derive from TRBD1 or TRBD2 (5 bases each). Germline assignment: CDR1 SGHAT and CDR2 FQNNGV. The CDR3 totals 17 residues. V lost 4 bases and J lost 7, with 26 bases in between.

This chain uses TRBV7-2 with TRBJ2-7, with 9 nucleotides matching TRBD2. V lost 4 bases, J lost 0 bases, and 4 bases stayed unmatched. Germline CDR1 is SGHTA and CDR2 is FQGNSA. This CDR3 comprises 15 residues. CDR3 residues: CASSSSGIGSYEQYF. For the CDR3, the DNA is TGTGCCAGCAGCTCTAGCGGGATTGGCTCCTACGAGCAGTACTTC.

This chain joins TRBV7-2 and TRBJ2-1; 11 bases line up with TRBD2. CDR3 length equals 16 residues. The germline V gene encodes CDR1 SGHTA and CDR2 FQGNSA. Losses at the gene ends were 0 bases for V and 6 bases for J; bases not matched to a gene: 4. The CDR3 region is CASSLAILAGVNEQFF. Here the CDR3 DNA reads TGTGCCAGCAGCTTAGCAATACTAGCGGGAGTCAATGAGCAGTTCTTC.

This clonotype was detected a few times. V gene TRBV25-1 combines with J gene TRBJ2-6; unclear D gene. V lost 4 bases and J lost 2, with 6 bases in between. The CDR3 sequence is 14 residues long. From germline, CDR1 is MGHDK and CDR2 SYGVNS. The CDR3 sequence is CASSGSAGANVLTF. Here the CDR3 DNA reads TGTGCCAGCAGTGGCAGTGCTGGGGCCAACGTCCTGACTTTC.

CDR3 protein: CASSASVSTDTQYF. CDR3 DNA sequence: TGTGCCAGCAGCGCCTCTGTTAGCACAGATACGCAGTATTTT. V usage is TRBV7-9 and J usage is TRBJ2-3; D remains unclear. The CDR3 has 14 residues. Germline lookup yields CDR1 SEHNR and CDR2 FQNEAQ (reference sequence). Between the trimmed V and J ends, which lost 5 bases and 0 bases, there was a span of 9 bases.